Shown below are 16 T cell receptor beta chains from a single sample sequenced in a study of blood T cell repertoires in COVID-19 (dated by TCRdb to 2018 to 2020). The protocol used for the library was the immunoSEQ multiplex PCR assay. TCRdb obtained this table from immuneACCESS and retained in-frame rearrangements with V and J assigned. These tables miss some clones; where compared with another copy, unresolved V genes account for less than half of the shortfall, and the remainder is unexplained. The table for this sample lists about 91,000 clones; around 89% of them were counted only once. The ten most abundant clones make up approximately 4.8% of the sample. The specimen sequenced was peripheral blood. The origin of the receptors is a woman of 80 years or more with active COVID-19.

DNA of the CDR3: TGTGCCAGCAGCCCGGCCCGTAAAGGGGGCGAGCAGTACTTC. Amino acid sequence: CASSPARKGGEQYF. The chain joins TRBV3-1 (or the pseudogene TRBV3-2) to TRBJ2-7, with D possibly matching TRBD1 (6 bases). This CDR3 region has 14 residues. With 4 bases removed from V and 6 bases from J, the gap between germline ends came to 16 bases. Germline V gene data show CDR1 as LGHDT and CDR2 as YNNKEL (reference sequence).

The V gene is TRBV19, the J gene TRBJ2-7, with a weak D call TRBD2 (6 bases). Trimming stripped 6 bases from V and 6 bases from J, with 21 bases between. This CDR3 has 15 residues. Germline-derived CDR1 and CDR2 are LNHDA and SQIVND (reference sequence). The CDR3 DNA follows: TGTGCCAGTAGCGTACGGGGCGGGACCTTCTCCGAGCAGTACTTC. It codes for CASSVRGGTFSEQYF.

This chain connects TRBV5-6 to TRBJ1-4; 9 nucleotides match TRBD1. The junction had 6 bases not matched to a gene; V was cut back by 0 bases and J by 3 bases. CDR3 length equals 17 residues. The germline V gene has CDR1 SGHDT and CDR2 YYEEEE. The CDR3: CASSLVQGAAANEKLFF. DNA of the CDR3: TGTGCCAGCAGCTTGGTACAGGGGGCGGCAGCTAATGAAAAACTGTTTTTT. Combining the CDR3 with reference TRBV5-6 and TRBJ1-4 gives the whole variable domain DAGVTQSPTHLIKTRGQQVTLRCSPKSGHDTVSWYQQALGQGPQFIFQYYEEEERQRGNFPDRFSGHQFPNYSSELNVNALLLGDSALYLCASSLVQGAAANEKLFFGSGTQLSVL.

The genes are TRBV27 and TRBJ2-5, with D unclear. V lost 4 bases and J 5 bases, leaving 11 bases between the germline ends. Germline values: CDR1 MNHEY, CDR2 SMNVEV (reference sequence). CDR3 length: 13 residues. CDR3 coding DNA: TGTGCCAGCAGTTCATCCCCCCAGGAGACCCAGTACTTC. Translating it yields CASSSSPQETQYF.

This clone was picked up a small number of times. V gene TRBV28 combines with J gene TRBJ2-5; D may be TRBD2 (6 bases). The length of the CDR3 is 15 residues. The ends were cut back, 7 bases at V and 6 bases at J, with 21 bases in the middle. Per the germline V gene, CDR1 is MDHEN and CDR2 is SYDVKM. The CDR3: CASTLRGPGGQTQYF. The CDR3, as DNA: TGTGCCAGCACCCTTCGGGGACCCGGGGGACAGACCCAGTACTTC. Complete variable domain (other parts from reference TRBV28 and TRBJ2-5): DVKVTQSSRYLVKRTGEKVFLECVQDMDHENMFWYRQDPGLGLRLIYFSYDVKMKEKGDIPEGYSVSREKKERFSLILESASTNQTSMYLCASTLRGPGGQTQYFGPGTRLLVL.

V usage is TRBV7-9 and J usage is TRBJ2-1, with D possibly TRBD2 on 5 matching bases. V was cut by 7 bases and J by 0 bases, with 10 bases left in between. CDR3 length: 14 amino acids. From germline, CDR1 is SEHNR and CDR2 FQNEAQ (reference sequence). The DNA for the CDR3 is TGTGCCAGCACCCCTGCGGGCTCCTACAATGAGCAGTTCTTC. This codes for CASTPAGSYNEQFF.

V is TRBV7-2 and J is TRBJ2-3, with 9 bases matching TRBD1. The junction had 6 bases not matched to a gene; V was cut back by 1 base and J by 1 base. The CDR3 consists of 17 residues. Germline assignment: CDR1 SGHTA and CDR2 FQGNSA. CDR3 protein: CASSLGRQGGGTDTQYF. CDR3 DNA sequence: TGTGCCAGCAGCTTAGGGAGACAGGGGGGAGGCACAGATACGCAGTATTTT. Drawing the rest from reference TRBV7-2 and TRBJ2-3, the complete variable domain is GAGVSQSPSNKVTEKGKDVELRCDPISGHTALYWYRQSLGQGLEFLIYFQGNSAPDKSGLPSDRFSAERTGGSVSTLTIQRTQQEDSAVYLCASSLGRQGGGTDTQYFGPGTRLTVL.

V is TRBV19 and J is TRBJ2-3; TRBD1 aligns across 10 bases. The germline V gene encodes CDR1 LNHDA and CDR2 SQIVND (reference sequence). The CDR3 extends over 14 amino acids. J gave up 3 bases and V 9 bases, and 6 bases lay outside the gene matches. CDR3 in amino acids: CASRDRGRTDTQYF. In DNA form, the CDR3 reads TGTGCCAGCCGGGACAGGGGTAGAACAGATACGCAGTATTTT.

V usage is TRBV9 and J usage is TRBJ2-5; TRBD2 matches at 8 bases. The V gene's germline CDR1 is SGDLS and CDR2 YYNGEE. The CDR3 is 15 residues long. The ends lost 5 bases at V and 1 base at J; junction bases unmatched: 7. The CDR3 protein is CASSLSGSSQETQYF. CDR3 bases: TGTGCCAGCAGTCTAAGCGGGAGTAGCCAAGAGACCCAGTACTTC.

This clone was observed once. This chain joins TRBV6-2 or TRBV6-3 and TRBJ2-3; D might be TRBD2 (6 bases). The V end was cut by 5 bases, the J end by 3 bases, with 12 bases between. This CDR3 has 14 residues. Germline CDR1 and CDR2: MNHEY and SVGEGT. CDR3 residues: CASSRASETDTQYF. The CDR3 region has the DNA TGTGCCAGCAGTCGGGCTAGCGAGACAGATACGCAGTATTTT.

In nucleotides, the CDR3 is TGTGCCATCAGTGGGTCGACTAGCGGTAATGAGCAGTTCTTC. Protein sequence: CAISGSTSGNEQFF. The V and J genes are TRBV10-3 and TRBJ2-1; 9 bases are shared with TRBD2. J was trimmed by 7 bases and V by 4 bases; bases with no gene match: 5. Germline lookup yields CDR1 ENHRY and CDR2 SYGVKD. The CDR3 has 14 residues.

About this clone itself: Mismatch with germline at one junction end may stem from a read error. This sequence joins TRBV7-8 and TRBJ2-7; 9 bases match TRBD2. Germline lookup yields CDR1 SGHVS and CDR2 FQNEAQ. The length of the CDR3 is 14 residues. For the CDR3, the DNA is TGTGCCGGCAGCCCTGGTAGCGGGAGCTACGAGCAGTACTTC. Its translation: CAGSPGSGSYEQYF. Full variable domain (missing parts from reference TRBV7-8 and TRBJ2-7): GAGVSQSPRYKVAKRGQDVALRCDPISGHVSLFWYQQALGQGPEFLTYFQNEAQLDKSGLPSDRFFAERPEGSVSTLKIQRTQQEDSAVYLCAGSPGSGSYEQYFGPGTRLTVT.

The rearrangement uses TRBV7-2 and TRBJ1-1, with D hard to call. The CDR3 length is 14 residues. The V gene's germline CDR1 is SGHTA and CDR2 FQGNSA. With 3 bases removed from V and 0 bases from J, the gap between germline ends came to 8 bases. Written as DNA, the CDR3 is TGTGCCAGCAGCTTTAGTTTGGTGAACACTGAAGCTTTCTTT. It translates to CASSFSLVNTEAFF.

CDR3 nucleotide sequence: TGTGCCAGCAGAGAGCGGGAGGGACCCGCCCCCCATGAGCAGTTCTTC. It translates to CASREREGPAPHEQFF. The chain recombines TRBV27 with TRBJ2-1, with 10 positions matching TRBD2. Germline lookup yields CDR1 MNHEY and CDR2 SMNVEV (reference sequence). V gave up 6 bases and J gave up 8 bases; unmatched junction bases: 13. CDR3 length: 16 residues.

The V call is TRBV10-3, the J call TRBJ2-5; D not certain. V gave up 6 bases and J gave up 3 bases, with 5 bases separating them. Germline CDR1 and CDR2: ENHRY and SYGVKD. CDR3 size: 11 residues. This CDR3 is CAISDKETQYF. The CDR3 coding sequence is TGTGCCATCAGCGACAAAGAGACCCAGTACTTC.

This clone came up once. The rearrangement uses TRBV30 and TRBJ1-3; D gene ambiguous. The germline V gene encodes CDR1 GTSNPN and CDR2 SVGIG (reference sequence). V shed 4 bases and J shed 0 bases, with 10 bases lying between them. The CDR3 extends over 14 amino acids. The CDR3 protein is CAWTGRFSGNTIYF. CDR3 DNA: TGTGCCTGGACCGGGAGGTTCTCTGGAAACACCATATATTTT.